The 30 T cell receptor beta chains presented below share a single source sample, sequenced in a study of cytomegalovirus exposure and HLA in healthy donors. Vbeta (60) and Jbeta (13) primers were used in the PCR. TCRdb's table, derived via immunoSEQ multiplex PCR, lists solely in-frame clones and lacks some. Of over 150,000 clones in the sample, approximately 80% were seen once. The sequencing input was PBMCs. The receptor source for this set is a man aged 30 to 45 in good health and CMV-seropositive.

V gene TRBV7-9 combines with J gene TRBJ2-1, with D possibly being TRBD1 (5 bases). The CDR3 consists of 12 residues. The germline gives CDR1 SEHNR, CDR2 FQNEAQ (reference sequence). Trimming removed 3 bases from V and 10 bases from J, with 10 bases in between. CDR3 amino acids: CASSFAREEQFF. Here the CDR3 DNA reads TGTGCCAGCAGCTTTGCCAGGGAAGAGCAGTTCTTC.

The chain joins TRBV9 to TRBJ1-4; 10 nucleotides line up with TRBD1. The germline V gene encodes CDR1 SGDLS and CDR2 YYNGEE. The V segment lost 3 bases and the J segment 8 bases; nucleotides outside the gene matches: 7. The CDR3 is 15 residues long. The CDR3 region has the DNA TGTGCCAGCAGCGAGGGGGACAGGGGAGGAGAAAAACTGTTTTTT. Amino acids: CASSEGDRGGEKLFF.

J is TRBJ2-7 and V is TRBV7-9; TRBD1 matches 9 bases. The CDR3 runs 13 residues. CDR1 and CDR2 from the germline V gene are SEHNR and FQNEAQ (reference sequence). Trimming took 10 bases from V and 4 from J; bases not matched to a gene: 8. CDR3 sequence: CATSGTGRYEQYF. The CDR3 DNA follows: TGTGCCACATCCGGGACAGGGCGATACGAGCAGTACTTC.

The rearrangement uses TRBV7-2 and TRBJ2-1, with 10 bases identical to TRBD1. The V and J ends lost 10 bases and 2 bases, in that order; junction bases with no gene match: 2. Germline V gives CDR1 SGHTA, CDR2 FQGNSA. This CDR3 has 13 residues. Here the CDR3 reads CATGQGAYNEQFF. CDR3 bases: TGTGCCACCGGACAGGGGGCCTACAATGAGCAGTTCTTC.

This sequence joins TRBV20-1 and TRBJ2-1; D unresolved. Germline CDR1 and CDR2: DFQATT and SNEGSKA (reference sequence). Between the trimmed V and J ends, which lost 6 bases and 4 bases, there was a span of 4 bases. CDR3 length: 10 amino acids. In nucleotides, the CDR3 is TGCAGTGCCTTATACAATGAGCAGTTCTTC. Translation gives CSALYNEQFF.

J is TRBJ1-1 and V is TRBV28; TRBD1 matches at 7 bases. The CDR3 totals 14 residues. Losses at the gene ends were 6 bases for V and 1 base for J; bases not matched to a gene: 5. Germline values: CDR1 MDHEN, CDR2 SYDVKM. The CDR3 region has the DNA TGTGCCAGCAGAACCGGGACAGAGAACACTGAAGCTTTCTTT. This gives the protein CASRTGTENTEAFF.

In this sample, this clone turned up a few times. CDR3 loop: CSVESWGATDGYTF. For the CDR3, the DNA is TGCAGCGTTGAAAGTTGGGGCGCAACTGATGGCTACACCTTC. This chain uses TRBV29-1 with TRBJ1-2, with D possibly matching TRBD1 (5 bases). V was pared by 2 bases and J by 6 bases, with 16 bases between. CDR1 SQVTM and CDR2 ANQGSEA come from the germline V gene. This CDR3 has 14 residues.

The CDR3 coding sequence is TGTGCCAGCAGTTCCCCTAGCGGGAGGGCGAGCATTCAGTACTTC. Protein sequence: CASSSPSGRASIQYF. The chain uses TRBV6-5 and TRBJ2-4; 12 bases are a match to TRBD2. This CDR3 comprises 15 residues. V gave up 4 bases and J gave up 9 bases; unmatched junction bases: 7. Germline V gene lookup returns CDR1 MNHEY and CDR2 SVGAGI.

The chain carries TRBV6-1 and TRBJ2-1; 9 bases map to TRBD2. In germline, CDR1 is MNHNS, CDR2 SASEGT. The CDR3 is 14 residues long. Germline trimming cut 6 bases from V and 8 bases from J; bases unmatched to any gene: 8. The CDR3 region is CASRVAGEGDEQFF. CDR3 DNA sequence: TGTGCCAGCAGGGTAGCGGGAGAAGGAGATGAGCAGTTCTTC.

V usage is TRBV19 and J usage is TRBJ1-5; TRBD1 aligns across 7 bases. This CDR3 has 16 residues. CDR1 is LNHDA, CDR2 SQIVND, per germline (reference sequence). V shed 5 bases, J shed 7 bases, and the junction held 14 bases outside the gene matches. The CDR3 bases are TGTGCCAGTAGTCCCTTGCCGGGACAGATTTCCCAGCCCCAGCATTTT. The encoded protein is CASSPLPGQISQPQHF.

The V call is TRBV7-9, the J call TRBJ2-2; TRBD2 agrees at 11 bases. The ends lost 0 bases at V and 6 bases at J; junction bases unmatched: 3. The CDR3 extends over 16 amino acids. Germline CDR1 reads SEHNR; CDR2 reads FQNEAQ (reference sequence). The CDR3 bases are TGTGCCAGCAGCTTAGCGACTAGCGGGACCGCCGGGGAGCTGTTTTTT. It is translated as CASSLATSGTAGELFF.

The chain recombines TRBV7-3 with TRBJ2-1; maybe TRBD1 (6 bases). CDR1 SGHTA and CDR2 FQGTGA come from the germline V gene. The V end was cut by 5 bases, the J end by 6 bases, with 11 bases between. There are 13 residues in the CDR3. The CDR3 here is CASSQGSGNEQFF. CDR3 DNA sequence: TGTGCCAGCAGCCAGGGGAGCGGCAATGAGCAGTTCTTC.

The genes are TRBV7-2 and TRBJ2-7; no definite D call. The CDR3 is 14 residues long. V lost 3 bases and J 7 bases, leaving 16 bases between the germline ends. CDR1 SGHTA and CDR2 FQGNSA come from the germline V gene. Here the CDR3 DNA reads TGTGCCAGCAGCTTTGTGCAGGCGATTGGGGAGCAGTACTTC. Amino acid sequence: CASSFVQAIGEQYF. The variable domain in full, with the rest retrieved from reference TRBV7-2 and TRBJ2-7, is GAGVSQSPSNKVTEKGKDVELRCDPISGHTALYWYRQSLGQGLEFLIYFQGNSAPDKSGLPSDRFSAERTGGSVSTLTIQRTQQEDSAVYLCASSFVQAIGEQYFGPGTRLTVT.

The chain has TRBV7-9 and TRBJ2-7; 7 nucleotides match TRBD2. Unmatched junction bases numbered 4, after V lost 0 bases and J lost 5 bases. CDR1 and CDR2 (germline): SEHNR, FQNEAQ (reference sequence). This CDR3 spans 14 amino acids. The CDR3 DNA sequence: TGTGCCAGCAGCTTAGCGACTAGCAGGGACGAGCAGTACTTC. Translating gives CASSLATSRDEQYF.

The chain carries TRBV6-1 and TRBJ2-1; TRBD2 matches 13 bases. The CDR3 has 21 amino acids. Germline CDR1 MNHNS, CDR2 SASEGT. Trimming removed 1 base from V and 6 bases from J; junction bases left unmatched: 18. Here the CDR3 reads CASSEELAGLAGALGRNEQFF. Written as DNA, the CDR3 is TGTGCCAGCAGTGAAGAGTTGGCTGGACTAGCGGGAGCTTTGGGTCGCAATGAGCAGTTCTTC.

The chain joins TRBV4-1 to TRBJ2-1; D is undetermined. V was trimmed by 1 base and J by 2 bases, leaving 9 bases between them. The CDR3 covers 15 residues. Germline V gene lookup returns CDR1 MGHRA and CDR2 YSYEKL. CDR3 in DNA: TGCGCCAGCAGCCAAGTGGGCTCCCCCTACAATGAGCAGTTCTTC. This sequence encodes CASSQVGSPYNEQFF.

This chain connects TRBV6-1 to TRBJ2-7; tentatively, D is TRBD2 (6 bases). CDR1 and CDR2 (germline): MNHNS, SASEGT. CDR3 size: 14 residues. Trimming cost V 4 bases and J 2 bases, with 12 bases left between them. The CDR3 region has the DNA TGTGCCAGCAGTGGCCTAGGAGGGACCTACGAGCAGTACTTC. It yields the protein CASSGLGGTYEQYF.

The chain uses TRBV9 and TRBJ1-1, with 11 bases aligning to TRBD1. The CDR3 runs to 17 residues. V was pared by 2 bases and J by 4 bases, with 10 bases of the junction left unmatched. The germline gives CDR1 SGDLS, CDR2 YYNGEE. The CDR3 loop reads CASSVQPQGQGGTEAFF. The CDR3 bases are TGTGCCAGCAGCGTTCAACCCCAGGGACAGGGGGGCACTGAAGCTTTCTTT.

This clone appeared once. The chain recombines TRBV6-6 with TRBJ2-1, with D possibly TRBD1 on 7 matching bases. Germline CDR1 MNHNY, CDR2 SVGAGI (reference sequence). Trimming took off 2 bases at V and 6 bases at J, with 11 bases between the two ends. This CDR3 is 14 amino acids long. Here the CDR3 reads CASSYTGEVNEQFF. DNA for the CDR3: TGTGCCAGCAGTTACACAGGGGAGGTCAATGAGCAGTTCTTC.

V gene TRBV29-1 combines with J gene TRBJ2-3, with a possible D match to TRBD1 (6 bases). The V gene lost 5 bases and the J gene lost 5 bases, with 14 bases spanning the gap. Germline V CDR1 and CDR2: SQVTM, ANQGSEA. The CDR3 has 13 residues. CDR3: CSVSRGRGDTQYF. The CDR3 region has the DNA TGCAGCGTTTCCAGGGGTCGGGGAGATACGCAGTATTTT.

The V call is TRBV28, the J call TRBJ2-1; 15 bases map to TRBD2. Losses at the gene ends were 3 bases for V and 7 bases for J; bases not matched to a gene: 7. CDR1 is MDHEN and CDR2 is SYDVKM in the germline V gene. This CDR3 region has 17 residues. CDR3 coding DNA: TGTGCCAGCAGTTTCCGGGGACTAGCGGGAGGTAAGAATGAGCAGTTCTTC. Translation gives CASSFRGLAGGKNEQFF.

The chain combines TRBV5-1 with TRBJ2-7, with 10 nucleotides matching TRBD1. Germline trimming cut 0 bases from V and 7 bases from J; bases unmatched to any gene: 4. CDR1 and CDR2 from the germline V gene are SGHRS and YFSETQ. This CDR3 region has 14 residues. CDR3 sequence: CASSLGTGGREQYF. For the CDR3, the DNA is TGCGCCAGCAGCTTGGGGACAGGGGGAAGAGAGCAGTACTTC.

The chain employs TRBV5-1 and TRBJ2-7, with 13 bases aligning to TRBD2. V shed 2 bases and J 3 bases; nucleotides not matched to a gene: 2. Germline loops: CDR1 SGHRS, CDR2 YFSETQ. This CDR3 region has 15 residues. CDR3 sequence: CASSFGLAGDYEQYF. In DNA form, the CDR3 reads TGCGCCAGCAGCTTCGGACTAGCGGGAGACTACGAGCAGTACTTC.

J is TRBJ2-7 and V is TRBV27, with 10 bases identical to TRBD2. V gave up 5 bases and J gave up 0 bases; unmatched junction bases: 4. CDR1 and CDR2 (germline): MNHEY, SMNVEV (reference sequence). This CDR3 comprises 15 residues. CDR3 residues: CASSPIAGGSYEQYF. CDR3 in DNA: TGTGCCAGCAGTCCAATAGCGGGAGGCTCCTACGAGCAGTACTTC.

This rearrangement joins TRBV5-6 to TRBJ2-7; 7 nucleotides align to TRBD1. The CDR3 extends over 13 amino acids. Looked up from germline, CDR1 is SGHDT and CDR2 is YYEEEE. V trimming: 1 base; J trimming: 4 bases; junction bases outside the gene matches: 2. CDR3 coding DNA: TGTGCCAGCAGCTTGACAGGGGAATACGAGCAGTACTTC. It codes for CASSLTGEYEQYF.

The chain joins TRBV28 to TRBJ2-7; 7 nucleotides line up with TRBD2. Germline loops: CDR1 MDHEN, CDR2 SYDVKM. V was pared by 6 bases and J by 1 base, with 12 bases of the junction left unmatched. The CDR3 covers 16 residues. CDR3 residues: CASRSRKRDWSYEQYF. The CDR3 coding sequence is TGTGCCAGCAGGTCAAGAAAGCGGGACTGGTCCTACGAGCAGTACTTC.

The chain combines TRBV28 with TRBJ1-5; D is unclear. Germline V gene data show CDR1 as MDHEN and CDR2 as SYDVKM. The CDR3 is made up of 16 amino acids. V shed 3 bases and J shed 5 bases, with 17 bases lying between them. In nucleotides, the CDR3 is TGTGCCAGCAGTTTGGGTGTGGGGAGGTCCGATCAGCCCCAGCATTTT. It specifies CASSLGVGRSDQPQHF.

DNA of the CDR3: TGTGCCAGCAGCTTGGGCCAGGGGAACACCGGGGAGCTGTTTTTT. Its translation: CASSLGQGNTGELFF. The chain has TRBV5-4 and TRBJ2-2; D is possibly TRBD1 (5 bases). The germline V gene has CDR1 SGHNT and CDR2 YYREEE (reference sequence). V lost 0 bases, J lost 1 base, and 7 bases lay in between. CDR3 size: 15 residues. Full variable domain (missing parts from reference TRBV5-4 and TRBJ2-2): ETGVTQSPTHLIKTRGQQVTLRCSSQSGHNTVSWYQQALGQGPQFIFQYYREEENGRGNFPPRFSGLQFPNYSSELNVNALELDDSALYLCASSLGQGNTGELFFGEGSRLTVL.

The chain has TRBV6-6 and TRBJ2-1, with TRBD1 identical over 12 bases. J gave up 7 bases and V 7 bases, and 8 bases lay outside the gene matches. Germline V gene sequence: CDR1 MNHNY, CDR2 SVGAGI (reference sequence). The CDR3 runs to 15 residues. The CDR3 DNA reads as TGTGCCAGCATTCCGGGACAGGGGGCGCGAAATGAGCAGTTCTTC. Translating it yields CASIPGQGARNEQFF.

This clone was detected a few times. The genes are TRBV5-1 and TRBJ2-5; D may be TRBD1 (5 bases). V shed 1 base and J shed 1 base, with 11 bases lying between them. This CDR3 comprises 15 residues. From germline, CDR1 is SGHRS and CDR2 YFSETQ. DNA for the CDR3: TGCGCCAGCAGCTTGACACCGACAGCCCAAGAGACCCAGTACTTC. This gives the protein CASSLTPTAQETQYF.